This note documents a single T cell receptor (beta chain) sequence. The antigen is not known. This CDR3 comprises 15 residues. Germline assignment: CDR1 SGHRS and CDR2 YFSETQ. V lost 0 bases to trimming and J lost 1 base, with 11 bases between them. This sample is part of a study of CD8 T cells in ankylosing spondylitis. Study results and caveats: From matched ankylosing spondylitis synovial fluid, disease-linked clones were reportedly recovered at significantly enriched levels. Peripheral blood samples showed relatively rare disease-linked clones, and these clones were CD8+. In the blood and synovial fluid of reactive arthritis, some motif variants had been previously reported.

For TCR beta, libraries came from quantitative 5'-RACE with molecular barcodes. One entry per CDR3 protein results from TCRdb running MiXCR on the 5' RACE reads. The data show fewer than 200,000 distinct CDR3 sequences, about 16% seen once. Sequenced: blood, either unsorted or a sorted T cell fraction (not recorded which). The sequence came from a male donor with ankylosing spondylitis or in good health (not recorded which). The rearrangement links TRBV5-1 to TRBJ2-7; a weak D match, TRBD1 (6 bases). The CDR3 is CASSLVVGASYEQYF. CDR3 bases: TGCGCCAGCAGCTTGGTGGTGGGGGCGTCCTACGAGCAGTACTTC.